What follows are 6 T cell receptor beta chains derived from one specimen sequenced in a study of blood T cell repertoires in COVID-19. Profiled with immunoSEQ multiplex PCR; TCRdb holds only in-frame clones, not every one. Here the sample spans 140,000 to 150,000 clones, about 80% being singletons. The sequencing sample was made of peripheral blood. The receptors shown here come from a man aged 65 to 79 who had recovered from COVID-19.

This clone was counted between two and nine times. The sample carries other DNA sequences with the same CDR3. The chain couples TRBV9 to TRBJ1-4, with 8 bases aligning to TRBD1. V dropped 4 bases and J dropped 7; count of bases not matched to a gene: 9. CDR3 length: 15 residues. The germline V gene encodes CDR1 SGDLS and CDR2 YYNGEE. In DNA, the CDR3 is TGTGCCAGCAGCTCCCGGACAGGGCAGGGTGAAAAACTGTTTTTT. Encoded protein: CASSSRTGQGEKLFF. Full variable domain (missing parts from reference TRBV9 and TRBJ1-4): DSGVTQTPKHLITATGQRVTLRCSPRSGDLSVYWYQQSLDQGLQFLIQYYNGEERAKGNILERFSAQQFPDLHSELNLSSLELGDSALYFCASSSRTGQGEKLFFGSGTQLSVL.

This clone was counted once. The chain joins TRBV24-1 to TRBJ2-2; 15 positions agree with TRBD2. J gave up 6 bases and V 4 bases, and 8 bases lay outside the gene matches. Per the germline V gene, CDR1 is KGHDR and CDR2 is SFDVKD. This CDR3 spans 18 amino acids. The CDR3 DNA reads TGTGCCACCAGTGACTCTGGGACTAGCGGGAGGTCCCCCGGGGAGCTGTTTTTT. Translation gives CATSDSGTSGRSPGELFF.

This chain links TRBV2 with TRBJ1-5; the match to TRBD1 covers 7 bases. The CDR3 loop spans 13 amino acids. The junction had 4 bases not matched to a gene; V was cut back by 4 bases and J by 7 bases. Germline CDR1 is SNHLY and CDR2 is FYNNEI. In nucleotides, the CDR3 is TGTGCCAGCAGTGGTCAGGGGGACCAGCCCCAGCATTTT. This encodes CASSGQGDQPQHF.

This chain joins TRBV6-2 or TRBV6-3 and TRBJ2-7; 10 positions agree with TRBD2. CDR3 length: 15 residues. The V and J ends lost 3 bases and 0 bases, in that order; junction bases with no gene match: 2. Germline CDR1 and CDR2: MNHEY and SVGEGT. CDR3 amino acids: CASSYLAGDSYEQYF. The CDR3 DNA reads TGTGCCAGCAGTTATCTAGCGGGGGACTCCTACGAGCAGTACTTC.

The gene calls are TRBV12-2 and TRBJ2-7; TRBD1 was called by the table and not checked on the DNA. TRBV12-2 has pseudogene status. The CDR3 totals 15 residues. The CDR3 DNA reads TGTGCAAGTCGAACGAGGACAGGGGGGTCCTACGAGCAGTACTTC. Translation gives CASRTRTGGSYEQYF.

The genes are TRBV6-2 or TRBV6-3 and TRBJ2-7, with TRBD1 matching 8 bases. Germline lookup yields CDR1 MNHEY and CDR2 SVGEGT. Germline trimming cut 0 bases from V and 4 bases from J; bases unmatched to any gene: 8. The CDR3 spans 16 residues. CDR3: CASSYSNRGNKYEQYF. CDR3 sequence (DNA): TGTGCCAGCAGTTACTCGAACAGGGGGAACAAATACGAGCAGTACTTC.